One sample yielded the 8 T cell receptor beta chains listed below, sequenced in a study of blood T cell repertoires in COVID-19 (dated by TCRdb to about 2020). The library was obtained by the immunoSEQ multiplex PCR assay. The source is immuneACCESS, and TCRdb retained only in-frame sequences with V and J called. Part of the clones is not carried over; for the studies checked, unresolved V genes explain less than half of this, and the remainder is unexplained. The sample includes approximately 400,000 clones, with approximately 88% observed a single time. Over 1% of the sample belongs to the ten largest clones. Sample: peripheral blood. The receptors shown here come from a middle-aged man with acute or convalescent COVID-19.

The chain employs TRBV4-2 and TRBJ2-5; the match to TRBD2 covers 12 bases. The germline CDR1 and CDR2 sequences are LGHNA and YNFKEQ. This CDR3 has 15 residues. V dropped 3 bases and J dropped 3; count of bases not matched to a gene: 2. The CDR3 nucleotides read TGTGCCAGCAGCCAGACTAGCGGGAGCAAAGAGACCCAGTACTTC. It is translated as CASSQTSGSKETQYF.

About this clone itself: Different DNA sequences within this sample yield the same CDR3. This chain connects TRBV7-2 to TRBJ2-7; D is perhaps TRBD1 (5 bases). The germline gives CDR1 SGHTA, CDR2 FQGNSA. V lost 1 base to trimming and J lost 1 base, with 8 bases between them. The CDR3 length is 14 residues. CDR3 loop: CASSLGRGSYEQYF. For the CDR3, the DNA is TGTGCCAGCAGCTTAGGAAGGGGTTCCTACGAGCAGTACTTC.

V and J are TRBV19 and TRBJ1-3; 8 positions match TRBD1. V was clipped by 4 bases and J by 4 bases; unmatched bases: 6. Germline V gene data show CDR1 as LNHDA and CDR2 as SQIVND (reference sequence). The CDR3 has 15 residues. The CDR3 coding sequence is TGTGCCAGTAGTACCCCGGGACAGGTCGGAAACACCATATATTTT. It codes for CASSTPGQVGNTIYF.

The rearrangement joins TRBV10-3 to TRBJ2-2; D perhaps matches TRBD2 (5 bases). Germline V lookup: CDR1 ENHRY, CDR2 SYGVKD. V was clipped by 2 bases and J by 9 bases, with 19 bases between them. The CDR3 spans 16 residues. The CDR3 sequence: CAISEEGWRNTRELFF. The CDR3 coding sequence is TGTGCCATCAGTGAGGAGGGTTGGCGGAATACCAGGGAGCTGTTTTTT.

The chain has TRBV21-1 and TRBJ2-4; no check of the table's D call, TRBD2, against the DNA was made. TRBV21-1 corresponds to a pseudogene. CDR3 length: 18 amino acids. CDR3 residues: CASTSGLAGSLAKNIQYF. CDR3 sequence (DNA): TGTGCCAGCACGTCGGGACTAGCGGGATCTCTGGCCAAAAACATTCAGTACTTC.

The chain recombines TRBV30 with TRBJ1-2, with D unclear. V shed 3 bases and J shed 8 bases, with 13 bases lying between them. The V gene's germline CDR1 is GTSNPN and CDR2 SVGIG (reference sequence). The CDR3 loop spans 12 amino acids. The CDR3 loop is CAWSPPPRGYTF. DNA of the CDR3: TGTGCCTGGAGCCCCCCCCCGCGGGGCTACACCTTC.

The V and J genes are TRBV5-6 and TRBJ1-4; TRBD1 might be the D (6 bases). Germline V lookup: CDR1 SGHDT, CDR2 YYEEEE. This CDR3 is built from 14 residues. Trimming shortened V by 0 bases and J by 8 bases, and 11 bases separated the two germline ends. The DNA for the CDR3 is TGTGCCAGCAGCTTGGGCGGGGGCAGCGAAAAACTGTTTTTT. Protein: CASSLGGGSEKLFF.

The chain employs TRBV19 and TRBJ2-5; 13 positions agree with TRBD2. CDR1 LNHDA and CDR2 SQIVND come from the germline V gene (reference sequence). This CDR3 contains 17 residues. V shed 3 bases and J 2 bases; nucleotides not matched to a gene: 6. CDR3 DNA: TGTGCCAGTAGTATGGTTTCGGGACTAGCGGGGCAAGAGACCCAGTACTTC. It codes for CASSMVSGLAGQETQYF.